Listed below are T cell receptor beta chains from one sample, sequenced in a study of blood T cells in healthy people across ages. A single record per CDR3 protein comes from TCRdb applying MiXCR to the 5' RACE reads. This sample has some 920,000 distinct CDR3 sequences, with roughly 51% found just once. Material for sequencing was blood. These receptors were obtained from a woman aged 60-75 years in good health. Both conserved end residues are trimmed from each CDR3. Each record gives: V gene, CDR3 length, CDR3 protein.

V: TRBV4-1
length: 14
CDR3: ASSHQTSGRGNEQF

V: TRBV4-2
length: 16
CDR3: ASSQDWGGAGGTDTQY

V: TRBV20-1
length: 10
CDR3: SAAPSNQPQH

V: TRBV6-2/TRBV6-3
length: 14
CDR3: ASSTKRISGANVLT

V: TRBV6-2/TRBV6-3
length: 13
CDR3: ASSYSQRVYNEQF

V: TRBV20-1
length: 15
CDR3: SARDSSRLAGRDTQY

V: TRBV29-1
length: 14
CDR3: SVEGSPRGSFNEQF

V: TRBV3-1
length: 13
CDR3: ASRGGLLAKNIQY

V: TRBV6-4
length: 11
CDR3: ARGTEAKNIQY

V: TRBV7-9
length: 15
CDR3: ASSPYGQGLSFQTQY

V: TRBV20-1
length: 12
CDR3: SVHPGNPLSPLH